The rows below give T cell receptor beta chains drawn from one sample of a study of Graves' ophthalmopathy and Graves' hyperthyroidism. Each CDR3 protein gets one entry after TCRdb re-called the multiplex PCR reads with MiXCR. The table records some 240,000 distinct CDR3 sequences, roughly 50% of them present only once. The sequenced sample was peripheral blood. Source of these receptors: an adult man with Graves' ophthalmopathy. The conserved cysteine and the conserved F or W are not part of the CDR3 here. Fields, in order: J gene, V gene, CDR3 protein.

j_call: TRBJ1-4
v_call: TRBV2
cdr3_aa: ASSEAPTNEKLF

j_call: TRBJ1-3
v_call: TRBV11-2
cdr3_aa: ASSQSGTVNSGNTIY

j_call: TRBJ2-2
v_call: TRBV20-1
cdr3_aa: SARDGGFTGELF

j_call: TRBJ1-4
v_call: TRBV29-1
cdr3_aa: SVRLTGGTNEKLF

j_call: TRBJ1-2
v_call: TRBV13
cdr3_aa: ASSHGRVGNYGYT

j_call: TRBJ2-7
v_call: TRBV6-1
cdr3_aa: ASSEGGPGEQY

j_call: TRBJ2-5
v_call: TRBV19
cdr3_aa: ASSRRTGPFQETQY

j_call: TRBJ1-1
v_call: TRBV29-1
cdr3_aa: SVAPSGSEAF

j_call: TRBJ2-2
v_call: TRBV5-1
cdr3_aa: ASSHAGKDTGELF

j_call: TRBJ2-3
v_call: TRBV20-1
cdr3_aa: SAPQPYTDTQY

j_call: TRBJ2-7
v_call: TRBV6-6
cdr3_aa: ASSRGAREGYEQY

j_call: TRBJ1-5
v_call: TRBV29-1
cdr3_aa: SVKSRGLGQPQH

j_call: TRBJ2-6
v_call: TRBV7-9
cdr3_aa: ASSFYTTSGANVLT

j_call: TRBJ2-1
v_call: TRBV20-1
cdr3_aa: SAKGGTSGSYEQF

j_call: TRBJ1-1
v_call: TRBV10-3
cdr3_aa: ATMNTEAF

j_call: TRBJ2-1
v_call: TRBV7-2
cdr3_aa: ASRPTGTYNEQF

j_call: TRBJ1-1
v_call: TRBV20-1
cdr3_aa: SARGNSRNTEAF

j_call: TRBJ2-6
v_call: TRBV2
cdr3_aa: ASSVFGSGANVLT

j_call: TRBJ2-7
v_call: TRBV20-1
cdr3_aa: SAREVKGADEQY

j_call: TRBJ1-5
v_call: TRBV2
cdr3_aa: ASSEEYGYQPQH

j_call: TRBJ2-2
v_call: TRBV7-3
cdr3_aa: ASSSTGLNTGELF

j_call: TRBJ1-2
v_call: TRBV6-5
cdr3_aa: ASSYLGTYGYT

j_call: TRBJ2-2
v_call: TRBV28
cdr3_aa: ASSLSQTNTGELF

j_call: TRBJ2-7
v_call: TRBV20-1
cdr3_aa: SARDQSGGPDYEQY

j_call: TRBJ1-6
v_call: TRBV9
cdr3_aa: ASSRSRSSYNSPLH

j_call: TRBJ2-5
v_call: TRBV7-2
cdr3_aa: ASSLDRVRQETQY

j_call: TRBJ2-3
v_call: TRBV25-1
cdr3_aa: ASSESKRGVYRDTQY

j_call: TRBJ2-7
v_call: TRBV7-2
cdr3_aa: ASSPRLAGMYEQY

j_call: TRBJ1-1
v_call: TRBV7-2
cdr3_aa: ASSPGPMNTEAF

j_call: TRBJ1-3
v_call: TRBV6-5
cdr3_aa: ASSYSAGEVGNTIY

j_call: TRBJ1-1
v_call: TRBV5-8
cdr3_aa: ASSWDRGLTEAF

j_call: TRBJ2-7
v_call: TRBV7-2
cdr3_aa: ASRHPGQDEQY

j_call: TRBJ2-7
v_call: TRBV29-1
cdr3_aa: SATPRQGAQY

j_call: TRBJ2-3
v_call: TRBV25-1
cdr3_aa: ASSESRRHTDTQY

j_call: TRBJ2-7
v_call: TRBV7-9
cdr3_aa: ASSPDGLAGGYEQY

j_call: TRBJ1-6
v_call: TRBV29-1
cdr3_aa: SVEIDSNSPLH

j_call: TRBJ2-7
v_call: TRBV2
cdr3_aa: ASSEDLSYEQY

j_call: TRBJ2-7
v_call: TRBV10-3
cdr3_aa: AISQGQGASDEQY

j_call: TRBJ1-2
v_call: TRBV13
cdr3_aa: ASSLGDRNSRSYT

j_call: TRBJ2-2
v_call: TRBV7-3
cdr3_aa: ASSLGLHTGELF

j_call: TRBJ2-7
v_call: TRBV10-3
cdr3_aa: ASGRTKTYEQY

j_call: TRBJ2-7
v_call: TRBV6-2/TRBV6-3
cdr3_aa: ASSYFSYEQY

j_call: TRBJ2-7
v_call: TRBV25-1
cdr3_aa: ASSQGPGLAGGPSYEQY